A single sample gave rise to the 15 T cell receptor beta chains below, sequenced in a study of blood T cell repertoires in COVID-19. Data came from immunoSEQ multiplex PCR; TCRdb stores just in-frame clones and leaves some out. The repertoire holds tens of thousands of clones, with roughly 88% as singletons. Specimen: peripheral blood. The receptors were gathered from a man at least 80 years old with active or convalescent COVID-19.

This clone came up once. This chain connects TRBV30 to TRBJ2-2, with D possibly TRBD1 on 5 matching bases. This CDR3 spans 14 amino acids. Trimming removed 2 bases from V and 4 bases from J, with 11 bases in between. Per the germline V gene, CDR1 is GTSNPN and CDR2 is SVGIG (reference sequence). CDR3 sequence reads: CAWSHRLGTGELFF. The CDR3 coding sequence is TGTGCCTGGAGTCACAGGCTTGGCACCGGGGAGCTGTTTTTT.

The chain is built from TRBV7-2 and TRBJ2-3; D is perhaps TRBD2 (6 bases). Germline-derived CDR1 and CDR2 are SGHTA and FQGNSA. CDR3 length: 17 amino acids. Trimming cost V 2 bases and J 2 bases, with 17 bases left between them. The CDR3 reads CASSLFRTTVNTDTQYF. The CDR3 coding sequence is TGTGCCAGCAGCTTATTTAGGACTACCGTTAACACAGATACGCAGTATTTT.

V is TRBV7-9 and J is TRBJ2-1; TRBD2 agrees at 9 bases. Unmatched junction bases numbered 2, after V lost 1 base and J lost 1 base. The CDR3 consists of 16 residues. Germline assignment: CDR1 SEHNR and CDR2 FQNEAQ (reference sequence). This CDR3 is CASSLVAGGSYNEQFF. Written as DNA, the CDR3 is TGTGCCAGCAGCTTAGTGGCGGGAGGGTCCTACAATGAGCAGTTCTTC.

This clone is a singleton in its sample. The CDR3 DNA is TGTGCCAGCAGTCCCGGTTGGGGCAGGGGCATTTACGAGCAGTACTTC. Its translation: CASSPGWGRGIYEQYF. The rearrangement links TRBV27 to TRBJ2-7; tentative D call: TRBD1 (6 bases). The CDR3 is 16 amino acids. Trimming cost V 5 bases and J 4 bases, with 21 bases left between them. Germline V gene lookup returns CDR1 MNHEY and CDR2 SMNVEV (reference sequence).

The rearrangement links TRBV6-5 to TRBJ1-2; maybe TRBD1 (6 bases). CDR1 and CDR2 from the germline V gene are MNHEY and SVGAGI. Between the trimmed V and J ends, which lost 6 bases and 5 bases, there was a span of 16 bases. This CDR3 is 14 amino acids long. The CDR3 DNA sequence: TGTGCCAGCAGAAGGGGGGGGGAAGATTATGGCTACACCTTC. Encoded protein: CASRRGGEDYGYTF.

The chain employs TRBV7-7 and TRBJ2-7; maybe TRBD2 (5 bases). This CDR3 region has 15 residues. The V end lost 5 bases, the J end lost 3 bases, and 17 bases lay between the germline ends. Germline loops: CDR1 SSHAT, CDR2 FNYEAQ (reference sequence). For the CDR3, the DNA is TGTGCCAGCAGCCTCGACATTACCGGGGACTACGAGCAGTACTTC. Its protein is CASSLDITGDYEQYF.

V usage is TRBV25-1 and J usage is TRBJ2-7; D is perhaps TRBD1 (5 bases). V shed 4 bases and J shed 3 bases, with 10 bases lying between them. The CDR3 spans 13 residues. Germline V gene data show CDR1 as MGHDK and CDR2 as SYGVNS. DNA of the CDR3: TGTGCCAGCAGTGTGTCAGGGAACTACGAGCAGTACTTC. It codes for CASSVSGNYEQYF.

The V and J genes are TRBV23-1 and TRBJ2-7; TRBD2 is a possible D gene (6 bases). TRBV23-1 is an ORF; its function is uncertain. This CDR3 is 19 amino acids long. Trimming cost V 3 bases and J 6 bases, with 30 bases left between them. DNA for the CDR3: TGCGCCAGCAGTCATACACCCCTTCGAGTACTAGCTGACAAACGCGAGCAGTACTTC. The encoded protein is CASSHTPLRVLADKREQYF.

V usage is TRBV21-1 and J usage is TRBJ1-2. TRBV21-1 is labeled a pseudogene. The CDR3 has 16 residues. The CDR3 is CASSAGNSNPNYGYTF. Written as DNA, the CDR3 is TGTGCCAGCAGCGCCGGGAACTCGAACCCTAACTATGGCTACACCTTC.

This rearrangement joins TRBV29-1 to TRBJ2-7; D not certain. CDR1 SQVTM and CDR2 ANQGSEA come from the germline V gene. Trimming shortened V by 0 bases and J by 0 bases, and 12 bases separated the two germline ends. The CDR3 has 15 residues. The CDR3, as DNA: TGCAGCGTTGAAGATAGGCGCAGCGTCTCCTACGAGCAGTACTTC. Translated, it gives CSVEDRRSVSYEQYF.

CDR3 amino acids: CASRSLGLAGARADTQYF. In nucleotides, the CDR3 is TGTGCCAGCAGAAGCTTGGGACTAGCGGGAGCGAGGGCAGATACGCAGTATTTT. The V call is TRBV5-6, the J call TRBJ2-3; 14 bases match TRBD2. The CDR3 extends over 18 amino acids. Unmatched junction bases numbered 12, after V lost 5 bases and J lost 4 bases. The germline CDR1 and CDR2 sequences are SGHDT and YYEEEE.

The V call is TRBV2, the J call TRBJ1-1; D is perhaps TRBD1 (5 bases). The CDR3 is 12 residues long. Per the germline V gene, CDR1 is SNHLY and CDR2 is FYNNEI. Between the trimmed V and J ends, which lost 3 bases and 5 bases, there was a span of 7 bases. The CDR3 nucleotides read TGTGCCAGCAGTGAGCAGGGTACTGAAGCTTTCTTT. Amino acid sequence: CASSEQGTEAFF.

The rearrangement uses TRBV5-4 and TRBJ2-2; maybe TRBD2 (6 bases). This CDR3 has 16 amino acids. Trimming left V 0 bases short and J 6 bases short, with 15 bases between. Germline-derived CDR1 and CDR2 are SGHNT and YYREEE (reference sequence). The CDR3 region is CASSLAGGRGAGELFF. The CDR3 DNA reads as TGTGCCAGCAGCTTGGCCGGTGGGCGCGGGGCCGGGGAGCTGTTTTTT.

J is TRBJ2-1 and V is TRBV10-3, with TRBD2 matching over 9 bases. This CDR3 is 15 amino acids long. The ends lost 7 bases at V and 5 bases at J; junction bases unmatched: 9. Germline CDR1 ENHRY, CDR2 SYGVKD. The CDR3 bases are TGTGCCATCAAGATCGGGACTAGCCCTAACAATGAGCAGTTCTTC. This codes for CAIKIGTSPNNEQFF.

This chain links TRBV6-5 with TRBJ2-5; TRBD1 agrees at 7 bases. J lost 2 bases, V lost 8 bases, and 8 bases had no gene match. The CDR3 totals 14 residues. CDR1 and CDR2 from the germline V gene are MNHEY and SVGAGI. The CDR3 spells CASDTGTVQETQYF. The CDR3 region has the DNA TGTGCCAGCGACACCGGGACAGTGCAAGAGACCCAGTACTTC.